This T cell receptor beta chain was sequenced for a study of blood T cell repertoires in COVID-19. Study summary: The origin of the acute and convalescent COVID-19 samples was the United States, Italy and Spain. Sources were T cells, B-cell-depleted T cells, or PBMCs; the material itself was cDNA or gDNA.

Authors' methods: Reference gene primer amplification in the assay estimated nucleated cell counts. The data were produced by immunoSEQ multiplex PCR, yet TCRdb's version contains in-frame clones alone and is incomplete. V and J calls and clone size are those listed in that table; D and trimming were worked out from the DNA. The sample yields nearly 55,000 clones, about three quarters seen once. V was clipped by 4 bases and J by 8 bases, with 16 bases between them. The CDR3 loop spans 15 amino acids. The germline gives CDR1 SGHNT, CDR2 YYREEE (reference sequence). The chain uses TRBV5-4 and TRBJ1-6; D gene uncertain. The sequence was collected from a human donor with active or convalescent COVID-19. The donor label of this sample is uncertain. The sample was peripheral blood. CDR3 DNA sequence: TGTGCCAGCAGCCCGTCTGCGGGCATTGATTCACCCCTCCACTTT. This sequence encodes CASSPSAGIDSPLHF.